A single T cell receptor beta chain is shown here with its context. The data belong to a study of shared clonotypes between healthy human individuals. Investigators divided CD4+ cells into CD45RA+ naive and CD45RA-negative memory subsets. Profiling relied on immunoSEQ multiplex PCR, and the TCRdb table lists in-frame clones only, not all of them. Of about 1.5 million clones in the sample, under 99% are singletons; the top ten hold approximately 0.45%. Germline lookup yields CDR1 SEHNR and CDR2 FQNEAQ (reference sequence). The CDR3 sequence is 14 residues long. V lost 2 bases, J lost 3 bases, and 11 bases lay in between.

The genes are TRBV7-9 and TRBJ2-7; D may be TRBD2 (5 bases). The TCR originated in a man aged 25 to 40 in good health. Specimen: naive CD4+ T cells sorted from blood. Sample subset: CD45RA+ positively selected. CDR3: CASSLSPRGYEQYF. The CDR3 nucleotides read TGTGCCAGCAGCTTATCCCCCCGGGGCTACGAGCAGTACTTC.